The following is a TCR beta chain sequence with its context. The CDR3 consists of 14 residues. Trimming removed 2 bases from V and 6 bases from J, with 14 bases in between. Germline V gene sequence: CDR1 SNHLY, CDR2 FYNNEI. The data belong to a study of blood T cell repertoires in COVID-19. Turning to the study itself: Specimens from acute and convalescent COVID-19 originated in the United States, Italy and Spain. From T cells, B-cell-depleted T cells, or PBMCs came the material, which was cDNA or gDNA.

Per the original data handling: For nucleated cells, counts were estimated from reference gene primer amplification. Sequencing was performed with immunoSEQ multiplex PCR; in TCRdb, only in-frame clones are kept and a portion is missing. From that table come the V and J calls and clone size; the DNA was used to work out D and trimming. The sample carries 120,000 to 150,000 clones, less than 85% recorded once. The origin of this receptor is a human donor in a cohort sampled during active COVID-19. J is TRBJ2-7 and V is TRBV2, with a tentative D call TRBD2 (5 bases). Sequencing used peripheral blood. The CDR3 reads CASSELVASSEQYF. CDR3 DNA: TGTGCCAGCAGTGAACTGGTGGCTAGCAGCGAGCAGTACTTC.